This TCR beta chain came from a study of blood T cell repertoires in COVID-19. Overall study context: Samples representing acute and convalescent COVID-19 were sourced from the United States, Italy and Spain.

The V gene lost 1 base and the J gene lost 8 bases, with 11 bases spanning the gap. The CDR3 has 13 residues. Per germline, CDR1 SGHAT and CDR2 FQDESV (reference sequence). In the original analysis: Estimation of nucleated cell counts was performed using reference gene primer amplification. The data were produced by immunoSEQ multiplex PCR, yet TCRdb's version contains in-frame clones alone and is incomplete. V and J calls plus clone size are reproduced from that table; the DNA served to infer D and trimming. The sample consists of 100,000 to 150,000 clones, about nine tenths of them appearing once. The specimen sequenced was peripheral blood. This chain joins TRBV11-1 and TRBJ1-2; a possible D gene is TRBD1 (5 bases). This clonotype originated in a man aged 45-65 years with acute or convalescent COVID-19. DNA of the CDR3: TGTGCCAGCAGCTTAGAGCAGGGATCCGGCTACACCTTC. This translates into CASSLEQGSGYTF.